This TCR beta chain was recorded in a study of cytomegalovirus exposure and HLA in healthy donors. Study-wide points: Researchers counted roughly 150 TCR beta chains as cytomegalovirus-associated.

Amplification used 60 Vbeta primers and 13 Jbeta primers. TCRdb's table, derived via immunoSEQ multiplex PCR, lists solely in-frame clones and lacks some. The sample shows about 150,000 clones, about 78% of them seen only once. Germline-derived CDR1 and CDR2 are SEHNR and FQNEAQ (reference sequence). There are 14 residues in the CDR3. J gave up 8 bases and V 3 bases, and 6 bases lay outside the gene matches. Turning to this clone: Its cognate antigen is unknown.

This chain joins TRBV7-9 and TRBJ2-4, with 8 bases lining up with TRBD1. This clonotype was obtained from a man aged 45-65 years in good health and CMV-seropositive. Sequencing was carried out using PBMCs. CDR3 nucleotides: TGTGCCAGCAGCTTGTCGACAGGGGCAGACATTCAGTACTTC. This codes for CASSLSTGADIQYF.